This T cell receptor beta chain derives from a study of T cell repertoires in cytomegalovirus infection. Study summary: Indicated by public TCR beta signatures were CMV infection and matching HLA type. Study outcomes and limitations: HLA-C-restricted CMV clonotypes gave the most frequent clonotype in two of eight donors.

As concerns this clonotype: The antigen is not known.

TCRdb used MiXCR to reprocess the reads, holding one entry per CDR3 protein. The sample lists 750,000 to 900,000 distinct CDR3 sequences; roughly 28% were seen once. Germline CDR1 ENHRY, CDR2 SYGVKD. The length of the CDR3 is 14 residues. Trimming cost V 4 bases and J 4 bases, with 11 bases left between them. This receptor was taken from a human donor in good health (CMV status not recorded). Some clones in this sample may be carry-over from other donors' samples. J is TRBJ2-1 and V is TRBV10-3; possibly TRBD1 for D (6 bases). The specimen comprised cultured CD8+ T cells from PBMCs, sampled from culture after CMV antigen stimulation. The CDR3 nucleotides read TGTGCCATCAGTGTCCGGGACACGTACAATGAGCAGTTCTTC. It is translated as CAISVRDTYNEQFF.